This TCR beta chain derives from a study of blood T cell repertoires in COVID-19. The CDR3 extends over 19 amino acids. Per germline, CDR1 LNHDA and CDR2 SQIVND (reference sequence). V was clipped by 2 bases and J by 0 bases; unmatched bases: 11. The assay was immunoSEQ multiplex PCR, and TCRdb's table has in-frame clones only and misses some. The table records tens of thousands of clones, around 90% of them present only once. This sequence originates from a man in his forties or fifties with active COVID-19. The chain joins TRBV19 to TRBJ1-3, with 9 bases identical to TRBD1. The sample comprised peripheral blood. DNA of the CDR3: TGTGCCAGTAGTATACTACCGGGACAGGGCATGCTCTCTGGAAACACCATATATTTT. It encodes CASSILPGQGMLSGNTIYF.